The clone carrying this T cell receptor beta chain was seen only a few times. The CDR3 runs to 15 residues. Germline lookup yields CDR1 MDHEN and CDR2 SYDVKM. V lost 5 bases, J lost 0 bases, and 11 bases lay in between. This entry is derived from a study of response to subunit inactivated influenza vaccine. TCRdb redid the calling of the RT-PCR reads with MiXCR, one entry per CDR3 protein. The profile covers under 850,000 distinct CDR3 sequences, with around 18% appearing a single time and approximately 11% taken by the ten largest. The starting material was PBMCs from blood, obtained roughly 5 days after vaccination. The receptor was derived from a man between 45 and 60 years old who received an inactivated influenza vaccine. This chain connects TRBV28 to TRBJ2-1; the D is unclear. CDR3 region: CASSPTISSYNEQFF. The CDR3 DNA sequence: TGTGCCAGCAGTCCTACGATAAGCTCCTACAATGAGCAGTTCTTC.